A selection of T cell receptor beta chains follows, all from one sample in a study of beta chain features in type 1 diabetes. The protocol was immunoSEQ multiplex PCR, while the TCRdb copy is restricted to in-frame clones and leaves out a portion. Of over 25,000 clones in the sample, roughly 56% were seen once. The sample was Tregs from blood. These TCRs come from a young woman with type 1 diabetes. CDR3s include the opening cysteine and the closing phenylalanine or tryptophan. The D gene is left open where the match is weak. Not every row has a clone size; where given, it reads once, few, many or a size class.

clone size	V gene	J gene	D gene	CDR3 protein	CDR3 DNA
.	TRBV7-2	TRBJ2-1	TRBD1	CASSLAVTGGLDEQFF	TGTGCCAGCAGCTTAGCGGTGACAGGGGGCTTAGATGAGCAGTTCTTC
few	TRBV6-6	TRBJ2-7	.	CASHERLGYEQYF	TGTGCCTCCCACGAGCGTCTGGGCTACGAGCAGTACTTC
.	TRBV7-9	TRBJ1-1	.	CASSLTVNTEAFF	TGTGCCAGCAGCCTGACAGTGAACACTGAAGCTTTCTTT
few	TRBV28	TRBJ2-6	TRBD1	CASRLQGAGANVLTF	TGTGCCAGCAGGTTACAGGGGGCTGGGGCCAACGTCCTGACTTTC
.	TRBV25-1	TRBJ1-1	TRBD1	CASSRTGTGLGTEAFF	TGTGCCAGCAGTCGAACCGGGACAGGGTTGGGAACTGAAGCTTTCTTT
.	TRBV29-1	TRBJ1-2	.	CSVERGGDGYTF	TGCAGCGTTGAACGGGGAGGAGATGGCTACACCTTC
.	TRBV2	TRBJ2-3	.	CASRAGGISTDTQYF	TGTGCCAGCAGGGCGGGCGGCATAAGCACAGATACGCAGTATTTT
.	TRBV25-1	TRBJ1-2	TRBD1	CASSVGQGVGYTF	TGTGCCAGCAGTGTCGGACAGGGGGTTGGCTACACCTTC
.	TRBV30	TRBJ2-1	.	CAWRDWNTYNEQFF	TGTGCCTGGAGGGACTGGAATACATACAATGAGCAGTTCTTC
.	TRBV7-2	TRBJ2-7	TRBD1	CASSFDRGGFYEQYF	TGTGCCAGCAGTTTCGACAGGGGAGGATTCTACGAGCAGTACTTC
.	TRBV13	TRBJ2-1	TRBD2	CASKSQPRQGLAGAGSYNEQFF	TGTGCCAGCAAATCCCAGCCCCGGCAGGGACTAGCGGGAGCGGGGTCCTACAATGAGCAGTTCTTC
.	TRBV14	TRBJ2-1	.	CASSQDWSGASYNEQFF	TGTGCCAGCAGCCAAGATTGGTCAGGCGCTTCCTACAATGAGCAGTTCTTC
.	TRBV15	TRBJ1-2	.	CATSRVTGNYGYTF	TGTGCCACCAGCAGAGTTACCGGTAACTATGGCTACACCTTC
.	TRBV2	TRBJ1-1	.	CASSAQGDTEAFF	TGTGCCAGCAGTGCCCAAGGAGACACTGAAGCTTTCTTT
few	TRBV29-1	TRBJ2-1	TRBD2	CSVALLGTRESEQFF	TGCAGCGTTGCGTTACTCGGGACTAGGGAAAGTGAGCAGTTCTTC
few	TRBV10-1	TRBJ2-1	TRBD2	CASGLAGGNEQFF	TGCGCCAGCGGACTAGCGGGAGGAAATGAGCAGTTCTTC
.	TRBV7-2	TRBJ1-1	.	CASSFNRLMNTEAFF	TGTGCCAGCAGCTTTAACAGACTAATGAACACTGAAGCTTTCTTT
once	TRBV7-2	TRBJ2-1	.	CASSQGLHNLFF	TGTGCCAGCAGCCAGGGACTCCATAACCTGTTCTTC
.	TRBV4-3	TRBJ2-3	.	CASSQDHQFDSTDTQYF	TGCGCCAGCAGCCAAGATCACCAGTTTGATAGCACAGATACGCAGTATTTT
medium-sized	TRBV9	TRBJ2-2	TRBD1	CASSVKRDSWTGELFF	TGTGCCAGCAGCGTAAAGAGGGACAGTTGGACCGGGGAGCTGTTTTTT
.	TRBV23-1	TRBJ1-4	.	CASSQSSRNEKLFF	TGCGCCAGCAGTCAATCTAGTAGAAATGAAAAACTGTTTTTT
few	TRBV30	TRBJ2-3	.	CAWSKWTSDTQYF	TGTGCCTGGAGTAAATGGACATCAGATACGCAGTATTTT
few	TRBV6-5	TRBJ2-1	TRBD2	CASSSTSGRAYNEQFF	TGTGCCAGCAGTTCGACTAGCGGGAGGGCATACAATGAGCAGTTCTTC
medium-sized	TRBV19	TRBJ1-4	.	CASSPGQSREKLFF	TGTGCCAGTAGTCCAGGACAGAGCCGCGAAAAACTGTTTTTT
few	TRBV11-1	TRBJ1-1	.	CASSLGVKNTEAFF	TGTGCCAGCAGCTTAGGAGTCAAGAACACTGAAGCTTTCTTT
few	TRBV5-1	TRBJ2-1	TRBD2	CASSITSGSGGDEQFF	TGCGCCAGCAGCATAACTAGCGGGAGTGGGGGGGATGAGCAGTTCTTC
few	TRBV6-5	TRBJ2-7	TRBD2	CASRGLAGGSYEQYF	TGTGCCAGCAGGGGACTAGCGGGAGGCTCCTACGAGCAGTACTTC
few	TRBV7-9	TRBJ2-5	.	CASTLRQVQETQYF	TGTGCCAGCACCTTGCGACAGGTACAAGAGACCCAGTACTTC
.	TRBV6-5	TRBJ2-7	.	CASSATGEVYEQYF	TGTGCCAGCAGCGCTACAGGGGAGGTCTACGAGCAGTACTTC
few	TRBV7-3	TRBJ2-7	TRBD2	CASSVASGSAYEQYF	TGTGCCAGCAGCGTAGCTAGCGGTTCGGCCTACGAGCAGTACTTC
.	TRBV10-3	TRBJ1-2	TRBD1	CAISEGTGAIYGYTF	TGTGCCATCAGTGAAGGGACAGGGGCGATCTATGGCTACACCTTC
.	TRBV30	TRBJ2-3	TRBD2	CAWSVRAGARDTQYF	TGTGCCTGGAGTGTTAGGGCGGGAGCGAGAGATACGCAGTATTTT
.	TRBV5-1	TRBJ1-3	.	CASSESGVSGNTIYF	TGCGCCAGCAGCGAATCAGGGGTCTCTGGAAACACCATATATTTT
few	TRBV20-1	TRBJ2-5	.	CSALHLETQYF	TGCAGTGCCCTCCACTTAGAGACCCAGTACTTC
.	TRBV23-1	TRBJ2-2	TRBD1	CASSQDRGNTGELFF	TGCGCCAGCAGTCAGGACAGGGGGAACACCGGGGAGCTGTTTTTT
.	TRBV7-2	TRBJ2-6	.	CASSLQATGANVLTF	TGTGCCAGCAGCTTACAAGCCACTGGGGCCAACGTCCTGACTTTC
few	TRBV27	TRBJ2-5	TRBD2	CASSSLGGGGSKAQYF	TGTGCCAGCAGTTCCCTCGGGGGGGGAGGGTCGAAGGCCCAGTACTTC
once	TRBV18	TRBJ1-5	.	CASSPYSDQPQHF	TGTGCCAGCTCACCTTACTCGGATCAGCCCCAGCATTTT
.	TRBV6-1	TRBJ1-3	.	CASSEARVRGNTIYF	TGTGCCAGCAGTGAAGCGCGAGTTCGTGGAAACACCATATATTTT
.	TRBV14	TRBJ2-5	TRBD2	CASKLGLAEGTQYF	TGTGCCAGCAAACTCGGACTAGCGGAGGGGACCCAGTACTTC
.	TRBV18	TRBJ1-1	.	CASSRQEEAFF	TGTGCCAGCTCCCGACAGGAAGAAGCTTTCTTT
.	TRBV15	TRBJ2-2	.	CATSRDQGSGELFF	TGTGCCACCAGCAGAGATCAGGGGAGCGGGGAGCTGTTTTTT
.	TRBV27	TRBJ1-2	TRBD1	CASKTGVLGYTF	TGTGCCAGCAAGACAGGGGTTTTAGGCTACACCTTC
few	TRBV7-2	TRBJ2-3	.	CASREAVATDTQYF	TGTGCCAGCAGAGAAGCGGTTGCCACAGATACGCAGTATTTT
.	TRBV7-2	TRBJ2-1	TRBD1	CASSSGQGAVNEQFF	TGTGCCAGCAGCTCGGGACAGGGGGCCGTCAATGAGCAGTTCTTC
.	TRBV18	TRBJ2-7	.	CASSPGQSSYEQYF	TGTGCCAGCTCACCAGGACAGAGCTCCTACGAGCAGTACTTC
.	TRBV5-4	TRBJ2-3	TRBD1	CASSLGGTASTDTQYF	TGTGCCAGCAGCTTGGGGGGGACAGCTAGCACAGATACGCAGTATTTT
.	TRBV19	TRBJ2-4	TRBD2	CASRALAGGAKNIQYF	TGTGCCAGTAGGGCTCTAGCGGGAGGAGCCAAAAACATTCAGTACTTC
.	TRBV5-6	TRBJ2-3	.	CASSLIQADTQYF	TGTGCCAGCAGCTTGATACAGGCAGATACGCAGTATTTT
.	TRBV10-3	TRBJ2-3	.	CAISYDRATDTQYF	TGTGCCATCAGTTACGACAGAGCCACAGATACGCAGTATTTT